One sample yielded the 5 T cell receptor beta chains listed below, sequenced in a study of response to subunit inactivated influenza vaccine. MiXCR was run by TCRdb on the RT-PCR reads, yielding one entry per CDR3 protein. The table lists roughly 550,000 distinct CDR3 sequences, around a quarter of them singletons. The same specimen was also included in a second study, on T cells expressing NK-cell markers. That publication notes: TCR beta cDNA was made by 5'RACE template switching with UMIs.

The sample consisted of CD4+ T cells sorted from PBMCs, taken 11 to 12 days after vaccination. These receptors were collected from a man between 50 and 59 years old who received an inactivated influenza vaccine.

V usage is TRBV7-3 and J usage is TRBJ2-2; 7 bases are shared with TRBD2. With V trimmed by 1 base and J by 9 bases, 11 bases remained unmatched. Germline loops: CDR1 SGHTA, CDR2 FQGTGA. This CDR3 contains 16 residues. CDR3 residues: CASSLRPLEGGRELFF. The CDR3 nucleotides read TGTGCCAGCAGCTTAAGACCGCTGGAGGGAGGGAGGGAGCTGTTTTTT. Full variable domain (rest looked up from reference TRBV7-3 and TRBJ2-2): GAGVSQTPSNKVTEKGKYVELRCDPISGHTALYWYRQSLGQGPEFLIYFQGTGAADDSGLPNDRFFAVRPEGSVSTLKIQRTERGDSAVYLCASSLRPLEGGRELFFGEGSRLTVL.

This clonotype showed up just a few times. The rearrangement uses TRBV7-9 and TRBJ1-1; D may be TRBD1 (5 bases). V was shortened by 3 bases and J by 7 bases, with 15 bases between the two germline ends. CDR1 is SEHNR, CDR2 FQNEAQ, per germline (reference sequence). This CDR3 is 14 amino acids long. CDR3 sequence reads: CASSFQAGGGEAFF. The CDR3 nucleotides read TGTGCCAGCAGCTTCCAGGCCGGGGGTGGTGAAGCTTTCTTT.

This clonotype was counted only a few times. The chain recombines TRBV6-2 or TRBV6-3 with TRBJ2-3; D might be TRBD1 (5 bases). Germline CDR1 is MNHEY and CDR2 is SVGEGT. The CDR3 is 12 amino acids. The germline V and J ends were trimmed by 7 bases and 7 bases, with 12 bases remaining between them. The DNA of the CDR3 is TGTGCCAGCACGACAGCGCGGTATACGCAGTATTTT. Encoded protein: CASTTARYTQYF.

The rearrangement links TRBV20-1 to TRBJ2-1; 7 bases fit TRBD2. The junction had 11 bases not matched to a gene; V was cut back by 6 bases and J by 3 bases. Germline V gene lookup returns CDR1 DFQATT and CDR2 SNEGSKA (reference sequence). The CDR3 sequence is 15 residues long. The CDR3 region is CSAVWGGEVYNEQFF. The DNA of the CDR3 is TGCAGTGCCGTCTGGGGGGGAGAGGTCTACAATGAGCAGTTCTTC.

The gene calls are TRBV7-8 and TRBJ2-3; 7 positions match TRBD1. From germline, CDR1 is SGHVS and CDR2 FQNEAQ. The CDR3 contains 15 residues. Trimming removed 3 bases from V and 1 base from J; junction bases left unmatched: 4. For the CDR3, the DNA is TGTGCCAGCAGCTTTCCCGGGACAGGCACAGATACGCAGTATTTT. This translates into CASSFPGTGTDTQYF.